These 8 T cell receptor beta chains originate from one sample sequenced in a study of early T cells in non-severe SARS-CoV-2 infection. One entry per CDR3 protein results from TCRdb running MiXCR on the 5' RACE reads. The sample lists about 69,000 distinct CDR3 sequences, roughly 8.7% occurring once. Material: whole blood. These receptors came from an adult who was a healthcare worker with PCR-confirmed SARS-CoV-2 infection or an uninfected control (not recorded which).

This clonotype was detected many times. CDR3 loop: CASRGLAVNEQFF. In DNA, the CDR3 is TGTGCCAGCAGGGGACTAGCGGTCAATGAGCAGTTCTTC. The chain employs TRBV6-2 or TRBV6-3 and TRBJ2-1; 11 bases agree with TRBD2. The J segment lost 6 bases and the V segment lost 6 bases, leaving 1 base of the junction unmatched. There are 13 residues in the CDR3. CDR1 is MNHEY and CDR2 is SVGEGT in the germline V gene.

This clonotype was seen more than once but under ten times. The gene calls are TRBV20-1 and TRBJ2-7; unclear D gene. Germline V gene lookup returns CDR1 DFQATT and CDR2 SNEGSKA (reference sequence). This CDR3 is 12 amino acids long. With 3 bases removed from V and 2 bases from J, the gap between germline ends came to 8 bases. The CDR3 nucleotides read TGCAGTGCTAGTGCAGAGACCTACGAGCAGTACTTC. Translated, it gives CSASAETYEQYF.

This clonotype was recorded many times. The chain links TRBV7-9 to TRBJ2-1, with D unresolved. The germline CDR1 and CDR2 sequences are SEHNR and FQNEAQ (reference sequence). Between the trimmed V and J ends, which lost 7 bases and 5 bases, there was a span of 21 bases. The CDR3 is 16 amino acids. The CDR3 nucleotides read TGTGCCAGCAAAGGATGGGGTCGGGCGGCGGACAATGAGCAGTTCTTC. Amino acid sequence: CASKGWGRAADNEQFF.

This clonotype has ten or more counts. The CDR3 DNA follows: TGTGCCAGCAGCTTCTCTTATCCTAATCAGCCCCAGCATTTT. Its translation is CASSFSYPNQPQHF. This chain links TRBV5-5 with TRBJ1-5; unclear D gene. The CDR3 is 14 amino acids. V was pared by 2 bases and J by 4 bases, with 10 bases between. In germline, CDR1 is SGHKS, CDR2 YYEKEE (reference sequence).

There are many counts of this clonotype. The chain recombines TRBV20-1 with TRBJ2-1; D is uncertain. The ends were cut back, 5 bases at V and 9 bases at J, with 20 bases in the middle. The CDR3 sequence is 14 residues long. Germline V CDR1 and CDR2: DFQATT, SNEGSKA (reference sequence). The CDR3 loop is CSAPTGPWKTEQFF. CDR3 DNA sequence: TGCAGTGCTCCTACCGGGCCGTGGAAGACTGAGCAGTTCTTC.

This clonotype was seen a handful of times. The genes are TRBV3-1 and TRBJ2-7; a possible D gene is TRBD1 (5 bases). CDR1 is LGHDT and CDR2 is YNNKEL in the germline V gene (reference sequence). The length of the CDR3 is 12 residues. Trimming shortened V by 1 base and J by 5 bases, and 6 bases separated the two germline ends. CDR3 nucleotides: TGTGCCAGCAGCCAAGGGGGCCACGAGCAGTACTTC. Translated, it gives CASSQGGHEQYF.

This clonotype came up many times. CDR3 loop: CASSQGSSQTGNTIYF. Here the CDR3 DNA reads TGTGCCAGCAGCCAAGGGAGCAGCCAGACTGGAAACACCATATATTTT. V is TRBV3-1 and J is TRBJ1-3; no firm D call. V was shortened by 1 base and J by 2 bases, with 12 bases between the two germline ends. CDR1 and CDR2 from the germline V gene are LGHDT and YNNKEL (reference sequence). The CDR3 loop spans 16 amino acids.

This clonotype was detected many times. This chain uses TRBV5-4 with TRBJ2-1; D call uncertain. Germline V gene lookup returns CDR1 SGHNT and CDR2 YYREEE (reference sequence). This CDR3 contains 13 residues. Trimming shortened V by 0 bases and J by 6 bases, and 7 bases separated the two germline ends. The CDR3 sequence is CASSLVSVNEQFF. For the CDR3, the DNA is TGTGCCAGCAGCTTGGTATCGGTCAATGAGCAGTTCTTC.